This TCR beta chain was sequenced during a study of T cells after yellow fever vaccination. TCRdb reanalysed the 5' RACE reads using MiXCR and keeps one entry per CDR3 protein. The sample records approximately 550,000 distinct CDR3 sequences, approximately 12% being singletons. To note about this clonotype: Its specificity is not known.

Study-wide results and caveats: Reappearance after the booster was seen for most primary-vaccination clones, at 95% to 96% CD4 and about 90% CD8.

Trimming left V 1 base short and J 8 bases short, with 11 bases between. Germline loops: CDR1 SNHLY, CDR2 FYNNEI. The CDR3 extends over 13 amino acids. The specimen was PBMCs, collected on the day of the yellow fever booster vaccination. This TCR came from a man aged 25-40 years who received the YFV17D yellow fever vaccine. V gene TRBV2 combines with J gene TRBJ1-2, with D uncertain. The CDR3 spells CASSEVGPGGYTF. CDR3 bases: TGTGCCAGCAGTGAAGTAGGGCCAGGAGGCTACACCTTC.